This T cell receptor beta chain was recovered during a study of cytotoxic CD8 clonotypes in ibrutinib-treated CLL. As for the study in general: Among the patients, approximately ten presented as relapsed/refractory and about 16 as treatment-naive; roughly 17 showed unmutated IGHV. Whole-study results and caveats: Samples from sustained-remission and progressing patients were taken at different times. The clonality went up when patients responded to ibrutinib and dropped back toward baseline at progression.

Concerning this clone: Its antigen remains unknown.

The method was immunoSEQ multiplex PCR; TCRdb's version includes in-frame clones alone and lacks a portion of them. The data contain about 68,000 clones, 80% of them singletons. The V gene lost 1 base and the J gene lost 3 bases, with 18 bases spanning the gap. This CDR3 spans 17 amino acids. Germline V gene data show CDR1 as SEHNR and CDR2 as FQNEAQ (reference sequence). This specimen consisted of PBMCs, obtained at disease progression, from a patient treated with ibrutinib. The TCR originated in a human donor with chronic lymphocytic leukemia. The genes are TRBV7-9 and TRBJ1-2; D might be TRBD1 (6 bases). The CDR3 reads CASSLVGIRTEDYGYTF. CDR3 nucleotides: TGTGCCAGCAGCTTAGTGGGGATCAGGACAGAAGACTATGGCTACACCTTC.